The next 27 T cell receptor beta chains were all read from a single sample in a study of blood T cell repertoires in COVID-19 (TCRdb year 2020). Library prep was done by the immunoSEQ multiplex PCR assay. Held by TCRdb, this immuneACCESS table contains in-frame sequences only and omits some clones. Under half of the omission traces to an unresolved V gene where checked; the cause of the rest is unknown. The sample data list 150,000 to 200,000 clones, and more than 80% of these were observed just once. Approximately 11% of the sample is taken by the ten largest. The sequenced sample was peripheral blood. The receptors were gathered from a human donor in a cohort sampled during active COVID-19.

V gene TRBV6-2 or TRBV6-3 combines with J gene TRBJ1-5, with D possibly matching TRBD1 (5 bases). The V end was cut by 4 bases, the J end by 4 bases, with 8 bases between. The CDR3 is 13 amino acids. Germline CDR1 reads MNHEY; CDR2 reads SVGEGT. The chain's CDR3 is CASSSRQNQPQHF. The CDR3 bases are TGTGCCAGCAGTTCCCGACAGAATCAGCCCCAGCATTTT.

In its sample, this clone was seen a few times. The chain recombines TRBV5-4 with TRBJ2-1; the D is unclear. The V gene lost 4 bases and the J gene lost 0 bases, with 14 bases spanning the gap. Germline V gene sequence: CDR1 SGHNT, CDR2 YYREEE (reference sequence). This CDR3 region has 16 residues. The CDR3 spells CASSLGTRSSYNEQFF. CDR3 nucleotides: TGTGCCAGCAGCCTAGGTACTCGCAGCTCCTACAATGAGCAGTTCTTC. The variable domain in full, completed from reference TRBV5-4 and TRBJ2-1, reads ETGVTQSPTHLIKTRGQQVTLRCSSQSGHNTVSWYQQALGQGPQFIFQYYREEENGRGNFPPRFSGLQFPNYSSELNVNALELDDSALYLCASSLGTRSSYNEQFFGPGTRLTVL.

CDR3 residues: CASSTGTSREQYF. The CDR3 DNA reads TGTGCCAGCAGCACCGGGACTAGCCGCGAGCAGTACTTC. V and J are TRBV7-2 and TRBJ2-7; TRBD2 matches at 9 bases. Germline loops: CDR1 SGHTA, CDR2 FQGNSA. CDR3 length equals 13 residues. The junction had 5 bases not matched to a gene; V was cut back by 5 bases and J by 6 bases.

This clone has just one count. The chain is built from TRBV19 and TRBJ1-2, with TRBD1 matching 7 bases. This CDR3 contains 12 residues. Per the germline V gene, CDR1 is LNHDA and CDR2 is SQIVND (reference sequence). The V and J ends lost 9 bases and 8 bases, in that order; junction bases with no gene match: 9. CDR3 in amino acids: CARSTGYVGYTF. CDR3 bases: TGTGCCAGATCGACAGGGTATGTGGGCTACACCTTC.

The chain carries TRBV18 and TRBJ2-4, with 7 nucleotides matching TRBD1. V lost 3 bases and J lost 8; bases outside the gene matches: 7. The CDR3 has 14 residues. Germline CDR1 is KGHSH and CDR2 is LQKENI. The CDR3 sequence is CASSPGTAGDIQYF. The CDR3 DNA reads TGTGCCAGCTCACCCGGGACAGCTGGGGACATTCAGTACTTC.

In its sample, this clone was seen once. V gene TRBV28 combines with J gene TRBJ2-5; D possibly corresponds to TRBD1 (6 bases). CDR1 is MDHEN and CDR2 is SYDVKM in the germline V gene. The CDR3 sequence is 11 residues long. Trimming cost V 6 bases and J 5 bases, with 7 bases left between them. CDR3 nucleotide sequence: TGTGCCAGCAGCCAGGGGGAGACCCAGTACTTC. Amino acid sequence: CASSQGETQYF.

The J gene is TRBJ1-4, the V gene TRBV28; the D is unclear. CDR1 and CDR2 (germline): MDHEN, SYDVKM. This CDR3 is built from 13 residues. Trimming removed 6 bases from V and 12 bases from J, with 17 bases in between. The CDR3 spells CASSAGSEDQLFF. In nucleotides, the CDR3 is TGTGCCAGCAGCGCGGGTTCTGAGGATCAACTGTTTTTT. Full variable domain (outside the CDR3, taken from reference TRBV28 and TRBJ1-4): DVKVTQSSRYLVKRTGEKVFLECVQDMDHENMFWYRQDPGLGLRLIYFSYDVKMKEKGDIPEGYSVSREKKERFSLILESASTNQTSMYLCASSAGSEDQLFFGSGTQLSVL.

This chain joins TRBV25-1 and TRBJ2-3, with TRBD1 matching 7 bases. Germline-derived CDR1 and CDR2 are MGHDK and SYGVNS. There are 15 residues in the CDR3. Trimming took 2 bases from V and 1 from J; bases not matched to a gene: 3. CDR3 DNA sequence: TGTGCCAGCAGTGAAGTAGGACAGGGCACAGATACGCAGTATTTT. It specifies CASSEVGQGTDTQYF.

This sequence joins TRBV2 and TRBJ2-5; 9 nucleotides align to TRBD2. This CDR3 is built from 14 residues. Germline assignment: CDR1 SNHLY and CDR2 FYNNEI. The trim removed 5 bases at V and 1 base at J, leaving 2 bases unmatched. The CDR3 nucleotides read TGTGCCAGCAGTCCGACTAGCGGCCAAGAGACCCAGTACTTC. Its protein product is CASSPTSGQETQYF. Filled out from reference TRBV2 and TRBJ2-5, the complete variable domain reads EPEVTQTPSHQVTQMGQEVILRCVPISNHLYFYWYRQILGQKVEFLVSFYNNEISEKSEIFDDQFSVERPDGSNFTLKIRSTKLEDSAMYFCASSPTSGQETQYFGPGTRLLVL.

The chain uses TRBV7-3 and TRBJ2-3, with 14 bases aligning to TRBD2. This CDR3 is 15 amino acids long. Germline CDR1 is SGHTA and CDR2 is FQGTGA. J gave up 4 bases and V 4 bases, and 1 base lay outside the gene matches. CDR3 in DNA: TGTGCCAGCAGCTCGGGACTAGCGGGAGCAGATACGCAGTATTTT. Translated: CASSSGLAGADTQYF.

This clone showed up just once. The genes are TRBV4-3 and TRBJ1-1; the D gene is possibly TRBD1 (5 bases). Germline V gene sequence: CDR1 LGHNA, CDR2 YSLEER. This CDR3 comprises 14 residues. V gave up 1 base and J gave up 4 bases, with 10 bases separating them. In nucleotides, the CDR3 is TGCGCCAGCAGCCAAGTACTCGGGGGCACTGAAGCTTTCTTT. Translation gives CASSQVLGGTEAFF.

The rearrangement links TRBV28 to TRBJ1-4; the match to TRBD1 covers 7 bases. The junction had 1 base not matched to a gene; V was cut back by 5 bases and J by 4 bases. CDR1 and CDR2 from the germline V gene are MDHEN and SYDVKM. This CDR3 is 13 amino acids long. CDR3 loop: CASSDRDNEKLFF. CDR3 sequence (DNA): TGTGCCAGCAGTGACAGGGATAATGAAAAACTGTTTTTT.

With respect to this clone: The germline gene is not matched at one end of the junction; a read error may be the cause. The chain uses TRBV5-1 and TRBJ1-1, with D unclear. The CDR3 is 12 amino acids. Looked up from germline, CDR1 is SGHRS and CDR2 is YFSETQ. The CDR3 reads CASSHENSEAFF. The CDR3 DNA reads TGCGCCAGCAGTCATGAGAACTCTGAAGCTTTCTTT.

This clone was seen a handful of times. This chain links TRBV19 with TRBJ1-1; possible D gene TRBD1, 6 bases. V lost 10 bases to trimming and J lost 5 bases, with 14 bases between them. The CDR3 extends over 12 amino acids. The germline gives CDR1 LNHDA, CDR2 SQIVND (reference sequence). CDR3 coding DNA: TGTGCCACCGAAGAGGGGGGGACTGAAGCTTTCTTT. It encodes CATEEGGTEAFF. The variable domain in full, completed from reference TRBV19 and TRBJ1-1, reads DGGITQSPKYLFRKEGQNVTLSCEQNLNHDAMYWYRQDPGQGLRLIYYSQIVNDFQKGDIAEGYSVSREKKESFPLTVTSAQKNPTAFYLCATEEGGTEAFFGQGTRLTVV.

The chain has TRBV9 and TRBJ2-1, with 10 positions matching TRBD2. With 3 bases clipped from V and 2 bases from J, the junction kept 5 bases outside the gene matches. Germline CDR1 and CDR2: SGDLS and YYNGEE. The CDR3 runs to 16 residues. This CDR3 is CASSGSGGATYNEQFF. The CDR3 nucleotides are TGTGCCAGCAGCGGGAGCGGGGGGGCCACCTACAATGAGCAGTTCTTC.

The genes are TRBV3-1 (or the pseudogene TRBV3-2) and TRBJ2-5; the D is unclear. The CDR3 is 14 residues long. CDR1 LGHDT and CDR2 YNNKEL come from the germline V gene (reference sequence). V lost 6 bases and J 5 bases, leaving 16 bases between the germline ends. The CDR3 nucleotides are TGTGCCAGCAGTCATTTGGGCCCTCGGGAGACCCAGTACTTC. It encodes CASSHLGPRETQYF.

Turning to this clone: Other nucleotide sequences from this sample produce the same CDR3. V is TRBV18 and J is TRBJ2-7; 10 nucleotides line up with TRBD1. Per germline, CDR1 KGHSH and CDR2 LQKENI. The CDR3 length is 14 residues. V shed 3 bases and J 3 bases; nucleotides not matched to a gene: 2. The CDR3 region has the DNA TGTGCCAGCTCACCGGGACAGGGGATCTACGAGCAGTACTTC. Amino acids: CASSPGQGIYEQYF.

This chain connects TRBV10-3 to TRBJ2-5; 13 positions match TRBD2. CDR1 and CDR2 (germline): ENHRY, SYGVKD. J was trimmed by 5 bases and V by 6 bases; bases with no gene match: 12. This CDR3 contains 17 residues. This CDR3 reads CAISPGTSGTGEETQYF. The DNA of the CDR3 is TGTGCCATCAGCCCCGGGACTAGCGGGACCGGGGAGGAGACCCAGTACTTC.

The CDR3 DNA reads as TGTGCCAGCAGCTTGCGACTAGCGGGCCACAATGAGCAGTTCTTC. Protein sequence: CASSLRLAGHNEQFF. The genes are TRBV5-8 and TRBJ2-1, with 10 positions matching TRBD2. J lost 5 bases, V lost 1 base, and 3 bases had no gene match. CDR3 size: 15 residues. Germline CDR1 is SGHTS and CDR2 is YDEGEE.

This chain uses TRBV11-2 with TRBJ2-1; TRBD2 agrees at 13 bases. Germline V gene sequence: CDR1 SGHAT, CDR2 FQNNGV. The CDR3 totals 19 residues. After removal of 5 bases from V and 7 bases from J, the junction contained 17 bases not matched to a gene. CDR3 protein: CASSPPLAGGPVIINEQFF. The CDR3 DNA reads as TGTGCCAGCAGCCCTCCACTAGCGGGAGGGCCTGTCATCATTAATGAGCAGTTCTTC. Variable domain in full (rest from reference TRBV11-2 and TRBJ2-1): EAGVAQSPRYKIIEKRQSVAFWCNPISGHATLYWYQQILGQGPKLLIQFQNNGVVDDSQLPKDRFSAERLKGVDSTLKIQPAKLEDSAVYLCASSPPLAGGPVIINEQFFGPGTRLTVL.

The chain couples TRBV7-2 to TRBJ1-6, with 7 nucleotides matching TRBD1. This CDR3 spans 15 amino acids. Germline CDR1 is SGHTA and CDR2 is FQGNSA. J was trimmed by 10 bases and V by 0 bases; bases with no gene match: 6. CDR3 protein: CASSLAAYRGSPLHF. For the CDR3, the DNA is TGTGCCAGCAGCTTAGCGGCGTACAGGGGATCACCCCTCCACTTT.

The chain links TRBV19 to TRBJ1-1; 7 bases are shared with TRBD1. The CDR3 covers 16 residues. With V trimmed by 8 bases and J by 0 bases, 12 bases remained unmatched. Looked up from germline, CDR1 is LNHDA and CDR2 is SQIVND (reference sequence). CDR3 nucleotides: TGTGCCAGTTCGACAGGGTCGGAGAAGGTGAACACTGAAGCTTTCTTT. This codes for CASSTGSEKVNTEAFF.

This chain uses TRBV11-1 with TRBJ2-2; 8 nucleotides align to TRBD1. The length of the CDR3 is 14 residues. Germline loops: CDR1 SGHAT, CDR2 FQDESV (reference sequence). Losses at the gene ends were 7 bases for V and 1 base for J; bases not matched to a gene: 2. The CDR3 coding sequence is TGTGCCAGCAAGGGGACAGGGAACACCGGGGAGCTGTTTTTT. Translating gives CASKGTGNTGELFF.

This clone came up once. This chain connects TRBV15 to TRBJ2-7; 8 nucleotides align to TRBD1. The V gene end was trimmed by 5 bases and the J gene end by 2 bases; junction bases not matched to a gene: 5. This CDR3 has 14 amino acids. Germline values: CDR1 LNHNV, CDR2 YYDKDF (reference sequence). The CDR3, as DNA: TGTGCCACCAGCGACTCGACAGGGGCCTACGAGCAGTACTTC. It codes for CATSDSTGAYEQYF.

This sequence joins TRBV9 and TRBJ1-4; D gene ambiguous. Trimming removed 0 bases at V and 3 bases at J, with 12 bases between. The CDR3 runs to 16 residues. Germline CDR1 reads SGDLS; CDR2 reads YYNGEE. The CDR3 DNA follows: TGTGCCAGCAGCGTAGATTTAGGCAGCGCTAATGAAAAACTGTTTTTT. Residues: CASSVDLGSANEKLFF.

This clone was observed at least ten times. The rearrangement joins TRBV10-1 to TRBJ2-1; 7 bases match TRBD1. The germline CDR1 and CDR2 sequences are WNHNN and SYGVQD (reference sequence). The V segment lost 2 bases and the J segment 12 bases; nucleotides outside the gene matches: 13. The CDR3 runs to 15 residues. CDR3 sequence: CASSERGSGAGGQFF. For the CDR3, the DNA is TGCGCCAGCAGTGAGCGAGGGTCCGGGGCAGGGGGGCAGTTCTTC.

This clone is a singleton in its sample. The CDR3 DNA is TGCGCCAGCAGCGCGGATACAGGGGGCTTTGGTGGCTACACCTTC. This codes for CASSADTGGFGGYTF. The gene calls are TRBV5-1 and TRBJ1-2, with 9 bases that match TRBD1. V trimming: 4 bases; J trimming: 7 bases; junction bases outside the gene matches: 11. The CDR3 covers 15 residues. CDR1 is SGHRS, CDR2 YFSETQ, per germline.